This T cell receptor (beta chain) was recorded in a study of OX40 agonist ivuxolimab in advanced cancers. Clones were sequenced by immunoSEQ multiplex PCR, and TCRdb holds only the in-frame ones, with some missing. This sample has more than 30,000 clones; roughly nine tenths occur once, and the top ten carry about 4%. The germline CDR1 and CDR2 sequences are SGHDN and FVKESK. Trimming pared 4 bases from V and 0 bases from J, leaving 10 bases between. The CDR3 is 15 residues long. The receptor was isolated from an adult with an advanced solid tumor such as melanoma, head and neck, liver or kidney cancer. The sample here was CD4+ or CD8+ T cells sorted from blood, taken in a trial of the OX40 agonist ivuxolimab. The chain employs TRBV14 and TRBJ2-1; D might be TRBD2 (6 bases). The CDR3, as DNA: TGTGCCAGCAGCCCGGGGGACTTCTCCTACAATGAGCAGTTCTTC. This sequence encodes CASSPGDFSYNEQFF.